The sequence of this TCR beta chain was determined in a study of post-analysis software for immune sequencing data. Whole-study findings and limits: The authors found that F measure strongly co-clustered same-batch samples. Among roughly 5 TRBV segments more frequent in patients than controls were TRBV5-6, TRBV5-1 and TRBV20-1.

This clonotype was observed a few times. Its antigen is still unknown. Presence of unique molecular identifiers characterized the TCR beta cDNA libraries. TCRdb used MiXCR to reprocess the PCR reads, holding one entry per CDR3 protein. The table has some 160,000 distinct CDR3 sequences, 35% to 40% seen once. The CDR3 is 15 amino acids. Per the germline V gene, CDR1 is SGHVS and CDR2 is FQNEAQ. Trimming left V 0 bases short and J 4 bases short, with 13 bases between. The sequenced sample was blood, obtained after autologous hematopoietic stem cell transplantation. The genes are TRBV7-8 and TRBJ2-7; no clear D. The clonotype comes from a girl aged 5-17 years with multiple sclerosis. The CDR3 DNA sequence: TGTGCCAGCAGCTTAGCGTTACCGTCAGAGTACGAGCAGTACTTC. This gives the protein CASSLALPSEYEQYF.